Described below is a single TCR beta chain sequence and its context. Its antigen is unknown. This entry belongs to a study of blood T cells in healthy people across ages. Study details: Capturing about one barcoded beta molecule per two T cells was achieved by template switching.

A second PCR of about 6 to 12 cycles used a sample-barcoded 5' primer and a J-beta primer mix. Every molecule of cDNA carried a tag from a template-switch adaptor with 12 random nucleotides. MiXCR was run by TCRdb on the 5' RACE reads, yielding one entry per CDR3 protein. Of 550,000 to 600,000 distinct CDR3 sequences in the sample, under 55% were seen once. The study's findings and limits: Observed TCR beta diversity per million T cells went down as age went up. This fall followed a roughly linear course with age.

The clonotype was recovered from an older man in good health. Sequencing was carried out using blood.

CDR3 sequence: CASSLAIPGLHATNEKLFF. Written as DNA, the CDR3 is TGCGCCAGCAGCTTGGCCATCCCGGGACTACATGCAACTAATGAAAAACTGTTTTTT. V gene TRBV5-1 combines with J gene TRBJ1-4; a possible D gene is TRBD1 (5 bases). Germline assignment: CDR1 SGHRS and CDR2 YFSETQ. The V gene lost 0 bases and the J gene lost 0 bases, with 18 bases spanning the gap. The CDR3 length is 19 residues.